The entry below gives a single T cell receptor (beta chain) sequence along with its context. Antigen: not known. This specimen comes from a study of T-cell memory formation after mild COVID-19. Researchers used 5'RACE with constant-segment primers to make TCR alpha and TCR beta cDNA libraries that carry sample barcodes and UMIs. TCRdb used MiXCR to reprocess the 5' RACE reads, holding one entry per CDR3 protein. The table lists about 130,000 distinct CDR3 sequences, about a sixth of them singletons. Study-wide findings and caveats: While clones contracting from day 15 to 85 were balanced between CD4 and CD8, later expanders leaned CD4+. Cross-reactive memory seemingly joined, as some responding clones were found in pre-infection memory. Most CD4+ clones that shrank were in CM and EM, while CD8+ ones turned up in EMRA.

Trimming left V 7 bases short and J 2 bases short, with 15 bases between. The CDR3 is made up of 15 amino acids. The sequencing input was PBMCs or a T cell subset sorted from them (not recorded which). The origin of this receptor is a man in his late teens or twenties who had mild COVID-19 (a few samples of this study predate the infection). Cell type and time point are not known. This chain joins TRBV12-3 or TRBV12-4 and TRBJ2-1, with D hard to call. CDR3 sequence reads: CASKYVSGAYNEQFF. The CDR3 DNA reads as TGTGCCAGCAAGTACGTATCAGGCGCCTACAATGAGCAGTTCTTC.